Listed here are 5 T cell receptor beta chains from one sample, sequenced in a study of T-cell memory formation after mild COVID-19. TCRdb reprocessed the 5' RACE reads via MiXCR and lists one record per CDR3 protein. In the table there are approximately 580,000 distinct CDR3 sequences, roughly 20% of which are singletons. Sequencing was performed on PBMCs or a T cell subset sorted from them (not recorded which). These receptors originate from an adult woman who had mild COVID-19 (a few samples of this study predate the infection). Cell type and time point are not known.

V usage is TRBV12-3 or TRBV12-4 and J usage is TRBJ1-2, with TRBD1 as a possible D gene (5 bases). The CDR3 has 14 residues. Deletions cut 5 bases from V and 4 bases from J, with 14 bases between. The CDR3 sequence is CASSVSQASYGYTF. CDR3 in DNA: TGTGCCAGCAGTGTCTCACAGGCCTCCTATGGCTACACCTTC.

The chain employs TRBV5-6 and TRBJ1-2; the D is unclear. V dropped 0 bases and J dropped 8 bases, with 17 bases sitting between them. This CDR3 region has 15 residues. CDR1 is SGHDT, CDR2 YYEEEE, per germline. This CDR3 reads CASSLAQGRAAGYTF. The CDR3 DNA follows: TGTGCCAGCAGCTTGGCCCAAGGGCGGGCCGCGGGCTACACCTTC.

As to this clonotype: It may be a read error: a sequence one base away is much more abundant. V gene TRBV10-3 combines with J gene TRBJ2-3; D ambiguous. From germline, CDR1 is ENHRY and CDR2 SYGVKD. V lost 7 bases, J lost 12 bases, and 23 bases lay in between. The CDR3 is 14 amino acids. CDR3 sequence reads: CAINGGPTIEIQYF. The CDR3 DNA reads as TGTGCCATCAACGGCGGACCCACAATTGAGATCCAGTATTTT.

CDR3 bases: TGTGCCTGGAGTGAGGGGCTCGGTGGCTACACCTTC. Its protein is CAWSEGLGGYTF. The chain employs TRBV30 and TRBJ1-2, with a tentative D call TRBD1 (5 bases). The ends were cut back, 1 base at V and 7 bases at J, with 10 bases in the middle. CDR3 size: 12 residues. Germline CDR1 is GTSNPN and CDR2 is SVGIG (reference sequence). The full variable domain, with the rest looked up from reference TRBV30 and TRBJ1-2, is SQTIHQWPATLVQPVGSPLSLECTVEGTSNPNLYWYRQAAGRGLQLLFYSVGIGQISSEVPQNLSASRPQDRQFILSSKKLLLSDSGFYLCAWSEGLGGYTFGSGTRLTVV.

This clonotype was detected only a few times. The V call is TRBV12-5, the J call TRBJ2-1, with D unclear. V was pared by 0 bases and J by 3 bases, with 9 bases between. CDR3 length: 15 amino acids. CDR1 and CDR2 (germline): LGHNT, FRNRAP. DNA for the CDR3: TGTGCTAGTGGTTTGGTACCCCACGGCTACAATGAGCAGTTCTTC. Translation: CASGLVPHGYNEQFF. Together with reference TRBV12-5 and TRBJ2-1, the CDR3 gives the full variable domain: DARVTQTPRHKVTEMGQEVTMRCQPILGHNTVFWYRQTMMQGLELLAYFRNRAPLDDSGMPKDRFSAEMPDATLATLKIQPSEPRDSAVYFCASGLVPHGYNEQFFGPGTRLTVL.